The source of this TCR beta chain is a study of shared clonotypes between healthy human individuals. As regards this clone: The target antigen is unknown.

There were no recent acute infections or vaccinations among the donors, who were healthy HIV-negative adults. Original processing methods: ImmunoSEQ output lacked quality scores and full-length reads, limiting matched filtering. The table came from immunoSEQ multiplex PCR; TCRdb's copy has only in-frame clones and leaves some out. The DNA was the basis for D and trimming; V, J and clone size are from that table. The table has roughly 1 million clones, under 80% seen once. CDR3 length: 16 amino acids. The V end lost 6 bases, the J end lost 5 bases, and 17 bases lay between the germline ends. Germline V gene lookup returns CDR1 SEHNR and CDR2 FQNEAQ (reference sequence). Notes on the study in general: Among non-shared clonotypes, generation probabilities were lower than among those shared by all four donors. Memory subsets generally showed lower estimated richness than naive subsets.

The gene calls are TRBV7-9 and TRBJ1-6, with D perhaps matching TRBD1 (6 bases). This sequence originates from a man aged 18 to 35 in good health. The sample comprised memory CD4+ T cells sorted from blood. This sample's subset: CD45RA-negative fraction. The CDR3 bases are TGTGCCAGCAGGTCCGACAGGTCAGGCAATAATTCACCCCTCCACTTT. Amino acids: CASRSDRSGNNSPLHF.